This entry lists 10 T cell receptor beta chains sequenced from one sample in a study of memory CD4+ T cells and cytomegalovirus serostatus. TCRdb's table, derived via immunoSEQ multiplex PCR, lists solely in-frame clones and lacks some. Among more than 45,000 clones listed, roughly 81% were seen once. The sort gate was single viable CD3+CD4+CD8-CD45RO+ cells for memory CD4+ T cells. What was sequenced was memory CD4+ T cells from blood. The receptors stem from an adult in good health and CMV-seronegative.

V usage is TRBV11-2 and J usage is TRBJ2-2; D gene unclear. The germline V and J ends were trimmed by 7 bases and 4 bases, with 19 bases remaining between them. The CDR3 sequence is 16 residues long. Per the germline V gene, CDR1 is SGHAT and CDR2 is FQNNGV. CDR3 residues: CASTREGRTGTGELFF. CDR3 nucleotides: TGTGCCAGCACCCGCGAAGGGCGAACGGGCACCGGGGAGCTGTTTTTT.

CDR3 bases: TGTGCCATCAGTGAGGCCTTGGGGGGCAGCTATGGCTACACCTTC. This translates into CAISEALGGSYGYTF. V is TRBV10-3 and J is TRBJ1-2, with a tentative D call TRBD1 (6 bases). The V end was cut by 2 bases, the J end by 4 bases, with 14 bases between. Germline V gene data show CDR1 as ENHRY and CDR2 as SYGVKD. This CDR3 is 15 amino acids long.

This clone showed up just a few times. V and J are TRBV7-8 and TRBJ2-5; D unresolved. Trimming left V 2 bases short and J 4 bases short, with 23 bases between. Germline CDR1 SGHVS, CDR2 FQNEAQ. The CDR3 consists of 18 residues. CDR3 in DNA: TGTGCCAGCAGCTTACGATACGGCGGAACATCCTTTACAGAGACCCAGTACTTC. Translation: CASSLRYGGTSFTETQYF.

This chain joins TRBV19 and TRBJ2-2; TRBD1 matches at 7 bases. The germline V gene encodes CDR1 LNHDA and CDR2 SQIVND (reference sequence). J was trimmed by 6 bases and V by 10 bases; bases with no gene match: 11. The CDR3 covers 14 residues. The chain's CDR3 is CATKRQGRAGELFF. In DNA form, the CDR3 reads TGTGCCACTAAAAGACAGGGAAGAGCCGGGGAGCTGTTTTTT.

V and J are TRBV9 and TRBJ2-7, with 8 bases lining up with TRBD1. V was clipped by 3 bases and J by 0 bases; unmatched bases: 5. CDR3 length: 15 residues. Looked up from germline, CDR1 is SGDLS and CDR2 is YYNGEE. CDR3 amino acids: CASSAGTGSSYEQYF. CDR3 nucleotide sequence: TGTGCCAGCAGCGCGGGGACAGGAAGCTCCTACGAGCAGTACTTC.

The CDR3 loop is CASSSSGQMNTEAFF. The CDR3 nucleotides are TGTGCCAGCAGCTCCAGCGGGCAAATGAACACTGAAGCTTTCTTT. V and J are TRBV7-2 and TRBJ1-1; D is uncertain. Per germline, CDR1 SGHTA and CDR2 FQGNSA. The V end lost 4 bases, the J end lost 0 bases, and 12 bases lay between the germline ends. This CDR3 has 15 residues.

The chain couples TRBV2 to TRBJ2-7; 8 bases are shared with TRBD1. V was clipped by 4 bases and J by 2 bases; unmatched bases: 4. The germline gives CDR1 SNHLY, CDR2 FYNNEI. This CDR3 is built from 14 residues. CDR3 residues: CASSVWDRPYEQYF. The CDR3, as DNA: TGTGCCAGCAGTGTATGGGACAGGCCCTACGAGCAGTACTTC.

This chain joins TRBV5-1 and TRBJ1-6, with D perhaps TRBD1 (5 bases). Germline values: CDR1 SGHRS, CDR2 YFSETQ. The CDR3 sequence is 15 residues long. The V and J ends lost 0 bases and 5 bases respectively, with 9 bases between them. This chain's CDR3 is CASSLGSGNNSPLHF. For the CDR3, the DNA is TGCGCCAGCAGCTTGGGGTCAGGGAATAATTCACCCCTCCACTTT.

The gene calls are TRBV7-9 and TRBJ1-2; perhaps TRBD1 as D (6 bases). This CDR3 has 14 amino acids. V was pared by 4 bases and J by 8 bases, with 17 bases between. Germline V gene data show CDR1 as SEHNR and CDR2 as FQNEAQ (reference sequence). DNA for the CDR3: TGTGCCAGCAGCTCCCGGGCGGGGGGCAAAGGCTACACCTTC. The encoded protein is CASSSRAGGKGYTF.

The V and J genes are TRBV5-5 and TRBJ1-5, with unresolved D. The CDR3 extends over 14 amino acids. The ends were cut back, 6 bases at V and 7 bases at J, with 17 bases in the middle. The V gene's germline CDR1 is SGHKS and CDR2 YYEKEE (reference sequence). CDR3 in amino acids: CASTPSQVGQPQHF. CDR3 nucleotide sequence: TGTGCCAGCACCCCGAGCCAGGTTGGGCAGCCCCAGCATTTT.